This TCR beta chain was found in a study of radiation and T cells in renal cell carcinoma. Sample time point: baseline pretreatment blood. As for treatment: 15 Gy SBRT to primary tumor, nephrectomy 4 weeks later. The method was immunoSEQ multiplex PCR; TCRdb's version includes in-frame clones alone and lacks a portion of them. The sample includes some 100,000 clones, 82% of them seen just once. Trimming shortened V by 7 bases and J by 2 bases, and 14 bases separated the two germline ends. This CDR3 is 15 amino acids long. Germline loops: CDR1 MNHNS, CDR2 SASEGT. This TCR was recovered from a man in his sixties with renal cell carcinoma. The V and J genes are TRBV6-1 and TRBJ2-2; D is undetermined. The source was blood, collected from a patient whose treatment included radiotherapy and nephrectomy. CDR3 sequence (DNA): TGTGCCAGCACCCTTGGTGGGGTCAACACCGGGGAGCTGTTTTTT. It specifies CASTLGGVNTGELFF.